The entry below gives a single T cell receptor (beta chain) sequence along with its context. The antigen remains unidentified. The data are from a study of blood T cells in healthy people across ages. Study outcomes and limitations: Higher diversity, along with more naive CD4+ cells, distinguished long-lived donors from aged donors.

Combining a sample-barcoded 5' primer with a J-beta primer mix, a second PCR ran for about 7 to 11 cycles. TCRdb reanalysed the 5' RACE reads using MiXCR and keeps one entry per CDR3 protein. The table shows under 1,000,000 distinct CDR3 sequences, with around 50% occurring only once. V shed 5 bases, J shed 5 bases, and the junction held 11 bases outside the gene matches. CDR3 length equals 16 residues. CDR1 and CDR2 from the germline V gene are MNHNY and SVGAGI (reference sequence). This TCR was recovered from a man older than 75 in good health. This rearrangement joins TRBV6-6 to TRBJ1-5; TRBD1 aligns across 8 bases. Sequenced material: blood. CDR3 protein: CASSRPRTGSDQPQHF. CDR3 nucleotide sequence: TGTGCCAGCAGTCGACCCAGGACAGGGAGCGATCAGCCCCAGCATTTT.